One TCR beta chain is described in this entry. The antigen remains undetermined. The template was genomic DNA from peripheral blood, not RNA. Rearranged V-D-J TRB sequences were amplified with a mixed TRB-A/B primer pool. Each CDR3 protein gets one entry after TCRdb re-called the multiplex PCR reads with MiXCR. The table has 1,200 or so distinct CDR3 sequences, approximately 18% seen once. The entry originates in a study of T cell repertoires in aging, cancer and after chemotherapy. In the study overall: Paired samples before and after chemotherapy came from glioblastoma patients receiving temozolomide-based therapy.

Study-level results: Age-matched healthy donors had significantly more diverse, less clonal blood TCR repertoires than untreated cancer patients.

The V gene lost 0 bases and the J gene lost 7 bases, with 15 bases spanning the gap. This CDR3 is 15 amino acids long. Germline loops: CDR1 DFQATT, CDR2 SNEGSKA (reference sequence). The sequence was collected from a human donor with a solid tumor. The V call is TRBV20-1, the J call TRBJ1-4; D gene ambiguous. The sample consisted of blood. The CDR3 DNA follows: TGCAGTGCTAGAGATTTAGGACGTTGGGGTGAAAAACTGTTTTTT. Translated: CSARDLGRWGEKLFF.